This T cell receptor beta chain was profiled in a study of shared clonotypes between healthy human individuals. Study at large: Per-donor plates numbered three CD4 naive, three CD4 memory, two CD8 naive and one CD8 memory.

This clone showed up just a few times. The antigen is undetermined. In germline, CDR1 is MDHEN, CDR2 SYDVKM. Trimming removed 6 bases from V and 9 bases from J, with 20 bases in between. The CDR3 has 15 amino acids. Overall study findings and caveats: Tissue TCR repertoires likely differ from these blood-only repertoires. The study drew on few donors, limiting represented genetic and exposure-history diversity.

Using immunoSEQ multiplex PCR, the repertoire was profiled, and TCRdb retains in-frame clones only, with some absent. Of 900,000 to 1,200,000 clones listed, around 78% are singletons. The sequence came from a man between 18 and 35 years old in good health. Some clones in this sample may be carry-over from other donors' samples. This rearrangement joins TRBV28 to TRBJ1-4, with TRBD1 as a possible D gene (5 bases). The material sequenced was memory CD4+ T cells from PBMCs. Subset specified: CD45RA-negative fraction. As DNA, the CDR3 is TGTGCCAGCAGGCAAGGGGAGGGGTTATCTAAAAAACTGTTTTTT. As protein: CASRQGEGLSKKLFF.